These T cell receptor beta chains were read from a single sample in a study of spatial heterogeneity in lung cancer. MiXCR, run by TCRdb on the 5' RACE reads, gives a single entry per CDR3 protein. Among about 20,000 distinct CDR3 sequences listed, over 5.5% were seen once. The material was PBMCs, obtained at surgery. These receptors all come from a male donor with early-stage non-small cell lung cancer. The CDR3 runs from the conserved cysteine through the conserved F or W.

v_gene	j_gene	len	CDR3aa
TRBV11-3	TRBJ2-1	15	CASSFMTGLNNEQFF
TRBV6-6	TRBJ2-5	14	CASSYAGGGETQYF
TRBV15	TRBJ2-2	14	CATSPTGHTGELFF
TRBV7-2	TRBJ2-7	14	CASSLERSGNEQYF
TRBV19	TRBJ1-5	12	CASWGGGQPQHF
TRBV10-3	TRBJ2-1	15	CAISLGTGSYNEQFF
TRBV7-2	TRBJ2-1	15	CASSLRVSSYNEQFF
TRBV20-1	TRBJ2-3	15	CSACTAAGATDTQYF
TRBV7-2	TRBJ2-5	16	CASSLVSGAGGETQYF
TRBV28	TRBJ1-6	12	CASRTGNSPLHF
TRBV11-2	TRBJ2-3	15	CASSKLASLTDTQYF
TRBV5-1	TRBJ1-1	15	CASSQWDRENAEAFF
TRBV7-6	TRBJ1-2	14	CASSPPDSRYGYTF
TRBV6-5	TRBJ1-1	14	CASSSDEGATEAFF
TRBV6-5	TRBJ2-7	14	CASSYTGVSYEQYF
TRBV3-1	TRBJ2-1	15	CASSQVPSEANEQFF